This T cell receptor (beta chain) comes out of a study of cytomegalovirus exposure and HLA in healthy donors. Study-level results: Later analysis demonstrated an association between a missense DCLRE1C variant and TCR beta V- and J-gene trimming.

Germline CDR1 and CDR2: SNHLY and FYNNEI. V lost 3 bases and J 2 bases, leaving 4 bases between the germline ends. This CDR3 has 12 residues. Primers for the PCR totalled 60 Vbeta and 13 Jbeta. Profiled with immunoSEQ multiplex PCR; TCRdb holds only in-frame clones, not every one. Of approximately 84,000 clones in the sample, roughly 75% were seen once. In the case of this clone: Its target is not known.

Specimen: PBMCs. The origin of this receptor is a man between 35 and 55 years old in good health and CMV-seronegative. V and J are TRBV2 and TRBJ2-5; D gene ambiguous. CDR3 DNA: TGTGCCAGCAGTGACCTGCAAGAGACCCAGTACTTC. It yields the protein CASSDLQETQYF.